This T cell receptor (beta chain) was found in a study of beta chain features in type 1 diabetes. Broader study findings: In cDNA sequencing, cells with high TCR expression could be over-represented. When Type 1 diabetes patients were examined, their TCRB CDR3s proved moderately but significantly shorter in all four CD4+ subsets.

The V gene's germline CDR1 is MNHNS and CDR2 SASEGT. This CDR3 contains 15 residues. V was shortened by 6 bases and J by 0 bases, with 9 bases between the two germline ends. Sequenced material consisted of expressed TCRB transcripts (all of the isolated RNA was reverse transcribed). For naive, central memory and regulatory T cell samples, reads averaged around 3.6 million. The repertoire was sequenced with immunoSEQ multiplex PCR; TCRdb's copy has only in-frame clones and lacks some. The sample consists of 240,000 or so clones, about 14% of them appearing once. This clone was seen more than once but under ten times. Its target is not known.

Sequencing used naive CD4+ T cells from blood. The sequence came from a man younger than 40 with type 1 diabetes. The chain joins TRBV6-1 to TRBJ2-6; D remains unclear. CDR3 sequence reads: CASSVPRSGANVLTF. CDR3 nucleotides: TGTGCCAGCAGCGTTCCCCGCTCTGGGGCCAACGTCCTGACTTTC.